Included here is one T cell receptor beta chain sequence, with context. Antigen specificity is unknown. A second roughly 7 to 11 cycle PCR used barcoded and J-beta primers. One entry per CDR3 protein, called by TCRdb with MiXCR from the 5' RACE reads. The sample contains around 900,000 distinct CDR3 sequences, roughly half of which appear only once. This specimen belongs to a study of blood T cells in healthy people across ages. Study at large: About one barcoded beta molecule was captured per two T cells (by template switching). Study conclusions and caveats: A conclusive naive versus antigen-experienced comparison was prevented by the unsorted PBMCs.

The V gene's germline CDR1 is LGHDT and CDR2 YNNKEL (reference sequence). The CDR3 has 15 amino acids. V was clipped by 4 bases and J by 1 base; unmatched bases: 5. The sample consisted of blood. J is TRBJ2-3 and V is TRBV3-1; TRBD2 matches 7 bases. The receptor's source is a woman aged 55-70 years in good health. CDR3 sequence: CASSREGSRTDTQYF. CDR3 nucleotides: TGTGCCAGCAGCCGGGAGGGTAGTCGCACAGATACGCAGTATTTT.